This T cell receptor (beta chain) was captured in a study of OX40 agonist ivuxolimab in advanced cancers. Overall study context: The mean age was roughly 60 years, ranging from about 20 to 90, with around four fifths of participants male. Overall study findings and caveats: Not determined was the antigen specificity of the expanded peripheral T cells. The study found that CD8+ T cells averaged more expanded clones than CD4+.

This clone was counted at least ten times. Its specificity is unknown. The study sampled blood at baseline, cycle 4 day 1, and cycle 7 day 1. Measured with immunoSEQ multiplex PCR; TCRdb has only the in-frame clones, and not every one. The top ten hold roughly 21% of the sample, which has 31,000 or so clones, around 84% seen once. This sample comprised CD4+ or CD8+ T cells sorted from blood, obtained in a trial of the OX40 agonist ivuxolimab. The source of this sequence is an adult with an advanced solid tumor such as melanoma, head and neck, liver or kidney cancer.

As DNA, the CDR3 is TGTGCCAGCAGCTTGTTCGGGACGAACTACGAGCAGTACTTC. It codes for CASSLFGTNYEQYF. V is TRBV5-6 and J is TRBJ2-7, with D possibly being TRBD1 or TRBD2 (5 bases each). Trimming took 1 base from V and 3 from J, leaving 11 bases between them. This CDR3 spans 14 amino acids. Germline CDR1 SGHDT, CDR2 YYEEEE.